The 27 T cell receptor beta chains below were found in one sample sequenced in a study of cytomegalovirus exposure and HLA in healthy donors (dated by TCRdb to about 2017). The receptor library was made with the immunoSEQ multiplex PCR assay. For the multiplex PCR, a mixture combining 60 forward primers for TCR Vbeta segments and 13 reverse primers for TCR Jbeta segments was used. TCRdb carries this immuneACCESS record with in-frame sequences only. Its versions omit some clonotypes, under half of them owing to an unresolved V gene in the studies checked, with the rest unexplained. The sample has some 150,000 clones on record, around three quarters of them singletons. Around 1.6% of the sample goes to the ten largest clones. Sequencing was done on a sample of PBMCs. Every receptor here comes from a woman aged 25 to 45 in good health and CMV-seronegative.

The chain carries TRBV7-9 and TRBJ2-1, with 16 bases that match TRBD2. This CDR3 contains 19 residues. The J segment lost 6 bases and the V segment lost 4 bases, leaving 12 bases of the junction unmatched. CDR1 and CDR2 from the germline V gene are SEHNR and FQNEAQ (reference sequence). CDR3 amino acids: CASSSGLAGGPRVRNEQFF. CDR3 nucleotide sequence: TGTGCCAGCAGCTCGGGACTAGCGGGAGGGCCTCGCGTCCGCAATGAGCAGTTCTTC.

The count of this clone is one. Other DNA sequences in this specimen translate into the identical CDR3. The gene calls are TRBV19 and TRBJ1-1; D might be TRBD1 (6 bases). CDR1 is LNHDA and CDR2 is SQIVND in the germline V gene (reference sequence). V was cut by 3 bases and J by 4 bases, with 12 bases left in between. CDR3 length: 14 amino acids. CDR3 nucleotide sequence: TGTGCCAGTAGTATCCCAGGGGTTGGCACTGAAGCTTTCTTT. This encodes CASSIPGVGTEAFF.

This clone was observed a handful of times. CDR3 DNA sequence: TGTGCCAGCAGTTTACGGTCAGGGTTAGAAAAACTGTTTTTT. Protein product: CASSLRSGLEKLFF. The chain uses TRBV27 and TRBJ1-4, with a tentative D call TRBD1 (5 bases). The CDR3 spans 14 residues. Germline lookup yields CDR1 MNHEY and CDR2 SMNVEV (reference sequence). V was trimmed by 2 bases and J by 8 bases, leaving 12 bases between them.

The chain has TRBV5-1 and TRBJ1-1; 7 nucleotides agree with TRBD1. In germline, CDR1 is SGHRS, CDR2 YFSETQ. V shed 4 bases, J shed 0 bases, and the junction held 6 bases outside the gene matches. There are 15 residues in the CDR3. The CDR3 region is CASSRQTGLNTEAFF. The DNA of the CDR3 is TGCGCCAGCAGCCGTCAGACAGGGTTGAACACTGAAGCTTTCTTT.

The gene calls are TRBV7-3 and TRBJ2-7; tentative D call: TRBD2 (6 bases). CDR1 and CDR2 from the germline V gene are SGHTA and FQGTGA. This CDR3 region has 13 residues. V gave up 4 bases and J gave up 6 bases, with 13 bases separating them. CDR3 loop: CASSSREEGEQYF. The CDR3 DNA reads TGTGCCAGCAGCTCCAGAGAGGAGGGCGAGCAGTACTTC.

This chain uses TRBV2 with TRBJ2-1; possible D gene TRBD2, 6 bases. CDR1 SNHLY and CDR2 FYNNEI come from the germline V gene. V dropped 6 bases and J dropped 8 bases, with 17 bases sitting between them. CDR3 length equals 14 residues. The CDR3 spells CASREGRVRDEQFF. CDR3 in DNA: TGTGCCAGCAGGGAGGGCCGAGTTCGGGATGAGCAGTTCTTC.

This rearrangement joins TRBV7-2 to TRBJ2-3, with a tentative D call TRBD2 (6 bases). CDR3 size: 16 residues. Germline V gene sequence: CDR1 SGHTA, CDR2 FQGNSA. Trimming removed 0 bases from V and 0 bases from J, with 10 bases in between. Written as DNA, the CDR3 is TGTGCCAGCAGCTTAGCTGTAGCGGCTAGCACAGATACGCAGTATTTT. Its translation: CASSLAVAASTDTQYF.

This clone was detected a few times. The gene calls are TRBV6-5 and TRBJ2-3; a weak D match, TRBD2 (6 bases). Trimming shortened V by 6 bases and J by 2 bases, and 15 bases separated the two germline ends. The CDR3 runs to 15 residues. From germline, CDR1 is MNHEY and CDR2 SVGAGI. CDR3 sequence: CASSTGTAVTDTQYF. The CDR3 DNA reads TGTGCCAGCAGCACCGGGACTGCAGTCACAGATACGCAGTATTTT.

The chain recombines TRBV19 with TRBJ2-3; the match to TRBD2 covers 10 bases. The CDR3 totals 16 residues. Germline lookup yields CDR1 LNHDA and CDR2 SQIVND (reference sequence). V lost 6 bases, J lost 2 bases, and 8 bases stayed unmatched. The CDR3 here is CASRGGLAGDTDTQYF. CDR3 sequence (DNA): TGTGCCAGTAGAGGCGGCCTAGCGGGAGACACAGATACGCAGTATTTT.

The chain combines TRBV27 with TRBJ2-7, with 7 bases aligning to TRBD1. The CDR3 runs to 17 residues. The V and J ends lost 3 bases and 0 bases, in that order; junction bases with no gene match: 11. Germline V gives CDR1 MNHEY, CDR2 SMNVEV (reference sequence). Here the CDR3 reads CASSFKVRDSSSYEQYF. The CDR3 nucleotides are TGTGCCAGCAGTTTTAAGGTCCGGGACAGTTCCTCCTACGAGCAGTACTTC.

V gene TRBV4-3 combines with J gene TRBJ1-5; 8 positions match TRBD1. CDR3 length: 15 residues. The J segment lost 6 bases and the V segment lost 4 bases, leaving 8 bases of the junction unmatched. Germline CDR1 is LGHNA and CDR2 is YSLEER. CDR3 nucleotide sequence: TGCGCCAGCAGCCCACAGGGGGGCAAGAGTCAGCCCCAGCATTTT. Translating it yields CASSPQGGKSQPQHF.

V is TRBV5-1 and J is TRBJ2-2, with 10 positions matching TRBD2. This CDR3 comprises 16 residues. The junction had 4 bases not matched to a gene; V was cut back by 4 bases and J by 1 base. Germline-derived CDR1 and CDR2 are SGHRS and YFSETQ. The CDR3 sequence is CASSPGLAVNTGELFF. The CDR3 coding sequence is TGCGCCAGCAGCCCTGGACTAGCGGTGAACACCGGGGAGCTGTTTTTT.

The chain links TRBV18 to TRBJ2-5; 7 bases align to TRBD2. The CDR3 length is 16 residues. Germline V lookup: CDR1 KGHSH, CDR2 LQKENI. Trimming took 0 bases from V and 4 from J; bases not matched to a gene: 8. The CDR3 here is CASSPPFAGVRETQYF. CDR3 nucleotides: TGTGCCAGCTCACCACCGTTTGCGGGAGTACGAGAGACCCAGTACTTC.

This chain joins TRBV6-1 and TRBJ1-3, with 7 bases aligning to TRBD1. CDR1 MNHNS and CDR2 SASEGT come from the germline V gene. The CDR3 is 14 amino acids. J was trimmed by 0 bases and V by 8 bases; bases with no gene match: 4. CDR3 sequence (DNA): TGTGCCAGCCGGGGACAGATCTCTGGAAACACCATATATTTT. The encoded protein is CASRGQISGNTIYF.

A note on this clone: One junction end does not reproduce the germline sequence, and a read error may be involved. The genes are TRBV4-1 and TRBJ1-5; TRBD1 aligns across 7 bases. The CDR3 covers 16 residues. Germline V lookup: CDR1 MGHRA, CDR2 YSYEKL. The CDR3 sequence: CASSPGEGGPNQPQHF. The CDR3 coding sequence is TGTGCCAGCAGCCCCGGGGAAGGGGGCCCGAATCAGCCCCAGCATTTT.

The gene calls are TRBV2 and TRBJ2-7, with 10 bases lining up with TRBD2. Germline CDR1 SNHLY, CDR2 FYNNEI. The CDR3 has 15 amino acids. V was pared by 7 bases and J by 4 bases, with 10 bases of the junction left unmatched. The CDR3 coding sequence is TGTGCCAGCATTCAGCCCGGGACTAGCGCTTACGAGCAGTACTTC. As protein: CASIQPGTSAYEQYF.

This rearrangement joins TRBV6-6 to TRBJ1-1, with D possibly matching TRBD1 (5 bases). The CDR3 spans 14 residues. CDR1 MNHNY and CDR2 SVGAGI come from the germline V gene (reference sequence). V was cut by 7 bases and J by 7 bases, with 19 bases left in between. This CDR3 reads CASTRNMGPDEAFF. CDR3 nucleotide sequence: TGTGCCAGCACCCGAAATATGGGGCCCGATGAAGCTTTCTTT.

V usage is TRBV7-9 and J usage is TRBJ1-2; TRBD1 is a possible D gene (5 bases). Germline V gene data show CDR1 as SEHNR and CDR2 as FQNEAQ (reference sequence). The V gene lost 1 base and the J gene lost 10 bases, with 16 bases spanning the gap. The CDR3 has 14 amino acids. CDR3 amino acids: CASSLVTGNRDYTF. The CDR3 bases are TGTGCCAGCAGCTTAGTTACAGGAAATCGAGACTACACCTTC.

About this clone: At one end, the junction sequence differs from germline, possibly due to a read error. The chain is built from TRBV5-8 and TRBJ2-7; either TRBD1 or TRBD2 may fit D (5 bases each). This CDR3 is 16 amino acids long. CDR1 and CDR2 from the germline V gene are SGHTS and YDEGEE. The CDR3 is CAGSLGLGVTNYEQYF. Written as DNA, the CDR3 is TGTGCCGGCAGCTTGGGGCTCGGGGTAACAAACTACGAGCAGTACTTC.

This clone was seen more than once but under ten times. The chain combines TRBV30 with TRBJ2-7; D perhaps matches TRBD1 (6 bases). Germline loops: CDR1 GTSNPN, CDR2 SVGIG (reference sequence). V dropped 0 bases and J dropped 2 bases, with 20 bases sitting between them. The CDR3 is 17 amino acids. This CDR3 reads CAWSVPAGQSTAYEQYF. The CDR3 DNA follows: TGTGCCTGGAGTGTACCCGCTGGACAGTCTACGGCCTACGAGCAGTACTTC.

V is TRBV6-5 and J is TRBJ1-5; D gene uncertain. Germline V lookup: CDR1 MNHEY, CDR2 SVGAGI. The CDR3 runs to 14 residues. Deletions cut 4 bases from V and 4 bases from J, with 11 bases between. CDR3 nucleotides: TGTGCCAGCAGTTTCAGACGGGTAAATCAGCCCCAGCATTTT. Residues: CASSFRRVNQPQHF.

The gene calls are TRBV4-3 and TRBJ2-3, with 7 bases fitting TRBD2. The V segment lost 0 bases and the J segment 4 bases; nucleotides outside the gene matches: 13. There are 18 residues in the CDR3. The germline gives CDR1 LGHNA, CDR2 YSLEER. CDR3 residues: CASSQDLAASPGADTQYF. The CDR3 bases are TGCGCCAGCAGCCAAGATCTAGCGGCCAGCCCGGGGGCAGATACGCAGTATTTT.

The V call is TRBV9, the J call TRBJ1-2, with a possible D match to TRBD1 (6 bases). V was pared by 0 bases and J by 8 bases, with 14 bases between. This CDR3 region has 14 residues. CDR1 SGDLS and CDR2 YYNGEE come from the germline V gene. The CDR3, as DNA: TGTGCCAGCAGCGTAGGGGGGCGCACTGGCGGCTACACCTTC. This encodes CASSVGGRTGGYTF.

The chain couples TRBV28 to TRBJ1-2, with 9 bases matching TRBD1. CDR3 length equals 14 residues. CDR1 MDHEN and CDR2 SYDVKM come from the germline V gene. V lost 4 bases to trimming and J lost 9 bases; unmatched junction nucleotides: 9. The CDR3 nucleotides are TGTGCCAGCAGTTACCGGGACAGGGTTAATAGCTACACCTTC. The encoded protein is CASSYRDRVNSYTF.

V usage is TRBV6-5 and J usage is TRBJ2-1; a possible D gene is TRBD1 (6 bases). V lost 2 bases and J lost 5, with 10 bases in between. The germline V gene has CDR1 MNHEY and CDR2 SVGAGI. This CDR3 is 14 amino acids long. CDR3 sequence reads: CASSYVGANNEQFF. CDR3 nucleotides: TGTGCCAGCAGTTACGTGGGGGCGAACAATGAGCAGTTCTTC.

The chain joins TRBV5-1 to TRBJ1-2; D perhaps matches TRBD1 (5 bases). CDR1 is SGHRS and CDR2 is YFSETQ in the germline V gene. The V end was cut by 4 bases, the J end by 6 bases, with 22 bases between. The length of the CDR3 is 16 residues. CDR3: CASSPGAIQQGDGYTF. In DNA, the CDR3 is TGCGCCAGCAGCCCTGGTGCAATTCAGCAGGGTGATGGCTACACCTTC.

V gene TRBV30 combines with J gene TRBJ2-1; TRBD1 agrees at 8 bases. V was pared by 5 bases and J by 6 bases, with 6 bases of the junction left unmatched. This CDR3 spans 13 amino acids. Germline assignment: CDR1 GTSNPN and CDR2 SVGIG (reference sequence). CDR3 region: CAWQTGEFNEQFF. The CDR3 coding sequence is TGTGCCTGGCAGACAGGGGAGTTCAATGAGCAGTTCTTC.